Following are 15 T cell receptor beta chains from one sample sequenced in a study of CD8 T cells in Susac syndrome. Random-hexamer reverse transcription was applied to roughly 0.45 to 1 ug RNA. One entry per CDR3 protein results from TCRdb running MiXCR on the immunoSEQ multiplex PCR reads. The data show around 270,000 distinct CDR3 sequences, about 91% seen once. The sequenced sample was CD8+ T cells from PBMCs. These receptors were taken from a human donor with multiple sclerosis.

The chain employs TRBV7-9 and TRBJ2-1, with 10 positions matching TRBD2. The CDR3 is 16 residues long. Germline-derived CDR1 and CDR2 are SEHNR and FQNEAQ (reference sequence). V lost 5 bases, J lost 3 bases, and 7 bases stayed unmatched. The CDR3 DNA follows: TGTGCCAGCAGCCCTCGGACTAGCGGACACTACAATGAGCAGTTCTTC. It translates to CASSPRTSGHYNEQFF.

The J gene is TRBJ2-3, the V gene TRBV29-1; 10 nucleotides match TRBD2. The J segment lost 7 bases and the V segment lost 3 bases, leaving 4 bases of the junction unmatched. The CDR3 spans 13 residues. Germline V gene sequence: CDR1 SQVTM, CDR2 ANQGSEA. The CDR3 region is CSVELAGVNTQYF. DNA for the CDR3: TGCAGCGTTGAGCTAGCGGGAGTGAATACGCAGTATTTT.

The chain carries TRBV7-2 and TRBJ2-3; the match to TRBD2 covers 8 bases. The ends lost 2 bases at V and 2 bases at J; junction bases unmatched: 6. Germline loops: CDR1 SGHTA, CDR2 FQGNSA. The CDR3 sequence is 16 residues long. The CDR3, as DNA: TGTGCCAGCAGCTTATTCGCGGGGGGAATCACAGATACGCAGTATTTT. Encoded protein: CASSLFAGGITDTQYF.

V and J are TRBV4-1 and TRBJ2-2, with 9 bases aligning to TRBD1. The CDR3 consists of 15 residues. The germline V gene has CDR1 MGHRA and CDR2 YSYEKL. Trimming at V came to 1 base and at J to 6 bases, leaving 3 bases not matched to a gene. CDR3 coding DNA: TGCGCCAGCAGCCAAGTGGGACAGGGCTCCGGGGAGCTGTTTTTT. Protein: CASSQVGQGSGELFF.

The CDR3 DNA reads as TGCGCCAGCAGCGGGGGGGACAGTACTAGCACAGATACGCAGTATTTT. It yields the protein CASSGGDSTSTDTQYF. The chain links TRBV5-1 to TRBJ2-3; either TRBD1 or TRBD2 may supply D (7 bases each). V dropped 4 bases and J dropped 0 bases, with 15 bases sitting between them. The germline V gene has CDR1 SGHRS and CDR2 YFSETQ. The CDR3 loop spans 16 amino acids.

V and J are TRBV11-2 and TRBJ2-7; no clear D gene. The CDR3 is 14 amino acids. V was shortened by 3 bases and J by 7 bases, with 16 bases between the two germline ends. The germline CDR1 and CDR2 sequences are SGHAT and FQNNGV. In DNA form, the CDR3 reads TGTGCCAGCAGCTTCATCGGTGGGTTAGTGGAGCAGTACTTC. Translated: CASSFIGGLVEQYF. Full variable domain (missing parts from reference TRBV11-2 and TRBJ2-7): EAGVAQSPRYKIIEKRQSVAFWCNPISGHATLYWYQQILGQGPKLLIQFQNNGVVDDSQLPKDRFSAERLKGVDSTLKIQPAKLEDSAVYLCASSFIGGLVEQYFGPGTRLTVT.

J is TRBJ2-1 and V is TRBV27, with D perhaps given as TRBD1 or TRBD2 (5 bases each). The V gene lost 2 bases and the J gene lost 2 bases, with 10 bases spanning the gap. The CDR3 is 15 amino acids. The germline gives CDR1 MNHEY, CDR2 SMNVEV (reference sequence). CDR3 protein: CASSLIGATYNEQFF. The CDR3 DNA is TGTGCCAGCAGTTTAATCGGGGCCACCTACAATGAGCAGTTCTTC.

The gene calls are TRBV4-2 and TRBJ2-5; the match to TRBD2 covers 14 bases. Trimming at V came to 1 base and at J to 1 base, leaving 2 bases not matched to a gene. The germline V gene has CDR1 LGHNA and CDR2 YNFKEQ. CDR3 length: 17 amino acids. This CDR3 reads CASSQGLAGGLQETQYF. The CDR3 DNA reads TGTGCCAGCAGCCAAGGACTAGCGGGGGGGCTCCAAGAGACCCAGTACTTC.

The chain's CDR3 is CSARVPGGPDTQYF. The CDR3 DNA is TGCAGTGCTAGAGTCCCGGGGGGGCCAGATACGCAGTATTTT. This rearrangement joins TRBV20-1 to TRBJ2-3, with 8 positions matching TRBD2. Losses at the gene ends were 1 base for V and 4 bases for J; bases not matched to a gene: 4. This CDR3 is built from 14 residues. CDR1 is DFQATT, CDR2 SNEGSKA, per germline (reference sequence).

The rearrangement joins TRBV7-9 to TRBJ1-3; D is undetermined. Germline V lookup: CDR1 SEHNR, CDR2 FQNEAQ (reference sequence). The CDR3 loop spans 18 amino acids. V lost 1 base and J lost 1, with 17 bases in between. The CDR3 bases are TGTGCCAGCAGCTTAGTGGGTGCAGGTGACCTTTCTGGAAACACCATATATTTT. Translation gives CASSLVGAGDLSGNTIYF.

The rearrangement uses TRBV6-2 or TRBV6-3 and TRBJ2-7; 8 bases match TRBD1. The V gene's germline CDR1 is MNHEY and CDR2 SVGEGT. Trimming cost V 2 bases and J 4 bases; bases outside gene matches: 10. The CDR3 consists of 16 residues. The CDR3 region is CASSYAGTGGVYEQYF. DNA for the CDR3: TGTGCCAGCAGTTACGCTGGTACAGGGGGTGTTTACGAGCAGTACTTC.

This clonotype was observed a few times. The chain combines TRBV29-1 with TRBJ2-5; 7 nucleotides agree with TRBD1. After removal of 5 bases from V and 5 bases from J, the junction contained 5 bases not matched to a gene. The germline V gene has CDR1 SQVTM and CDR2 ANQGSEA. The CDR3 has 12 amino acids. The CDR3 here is CSVTGVEETQYF. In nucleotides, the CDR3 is TGCAGCGTTACAGGGGTAGAGGAGACCCAGTACTTC.

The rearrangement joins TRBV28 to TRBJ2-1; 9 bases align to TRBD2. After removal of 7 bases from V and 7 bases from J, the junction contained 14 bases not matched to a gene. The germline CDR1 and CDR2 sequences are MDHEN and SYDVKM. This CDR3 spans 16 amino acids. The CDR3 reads CASKTLGSGRKNEQFF. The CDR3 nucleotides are TGTGCCAGCAAAACCCTCGGTAGCGGGAGAAAGAATGAGCAGTTCTTC.

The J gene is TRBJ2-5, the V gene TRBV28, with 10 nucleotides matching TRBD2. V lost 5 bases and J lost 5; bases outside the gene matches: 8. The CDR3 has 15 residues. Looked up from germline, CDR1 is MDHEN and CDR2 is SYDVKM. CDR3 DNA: TGTGCCAGCAGTATGGCTAGCGGGAGTGCTGAGACCCAGTACTTC. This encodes CASSMASGSAETQYF.

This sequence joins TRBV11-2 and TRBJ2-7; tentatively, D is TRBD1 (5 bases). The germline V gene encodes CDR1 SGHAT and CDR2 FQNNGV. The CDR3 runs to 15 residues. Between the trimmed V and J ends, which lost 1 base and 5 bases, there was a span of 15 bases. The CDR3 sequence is CASSLAGTQVHEQYF. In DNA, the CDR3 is TGTGCCAGCAGCTTAGCCGGTACACAGGTTCACGAGCAGTACTTC.